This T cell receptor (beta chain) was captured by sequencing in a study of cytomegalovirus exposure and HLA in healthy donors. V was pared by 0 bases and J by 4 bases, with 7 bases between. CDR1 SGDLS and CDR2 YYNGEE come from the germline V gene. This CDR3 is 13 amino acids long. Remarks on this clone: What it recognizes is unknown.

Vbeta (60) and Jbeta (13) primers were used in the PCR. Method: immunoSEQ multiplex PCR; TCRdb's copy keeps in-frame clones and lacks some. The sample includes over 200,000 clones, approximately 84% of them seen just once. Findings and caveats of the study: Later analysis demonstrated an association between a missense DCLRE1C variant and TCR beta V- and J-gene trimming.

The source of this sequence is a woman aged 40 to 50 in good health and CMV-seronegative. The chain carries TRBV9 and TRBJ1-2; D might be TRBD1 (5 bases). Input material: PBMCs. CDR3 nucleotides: TGTGCCAGCAGCGTAGAGGGGTCCTATGGCTACACCTTC. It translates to CASSVEGSYGYTF.